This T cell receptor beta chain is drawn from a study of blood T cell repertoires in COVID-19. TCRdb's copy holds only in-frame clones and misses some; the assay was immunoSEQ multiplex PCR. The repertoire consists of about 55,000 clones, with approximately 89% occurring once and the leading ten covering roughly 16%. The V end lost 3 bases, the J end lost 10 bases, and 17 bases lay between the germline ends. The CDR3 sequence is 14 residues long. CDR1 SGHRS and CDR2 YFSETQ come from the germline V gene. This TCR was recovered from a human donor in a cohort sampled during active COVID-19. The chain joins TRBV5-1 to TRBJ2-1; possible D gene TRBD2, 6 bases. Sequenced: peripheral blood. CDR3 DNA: TGCGCCAGCAGCTGGGGACTCTACAATAGGGAGCAGTTCTTC. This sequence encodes CASSWGLYNREQFF.